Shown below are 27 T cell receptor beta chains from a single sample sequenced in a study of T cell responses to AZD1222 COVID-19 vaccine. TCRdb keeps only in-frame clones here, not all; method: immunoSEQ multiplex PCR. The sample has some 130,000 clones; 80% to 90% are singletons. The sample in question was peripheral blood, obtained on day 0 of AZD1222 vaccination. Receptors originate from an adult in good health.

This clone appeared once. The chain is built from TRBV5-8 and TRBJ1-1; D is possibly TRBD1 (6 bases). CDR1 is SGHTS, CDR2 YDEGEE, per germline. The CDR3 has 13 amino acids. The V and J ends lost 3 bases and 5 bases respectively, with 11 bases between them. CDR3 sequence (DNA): TGTGCCAGCAGCTCCTGGAGGGGGACTGAAGCTTTCTTT. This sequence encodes CASSSWRGTEAFF.

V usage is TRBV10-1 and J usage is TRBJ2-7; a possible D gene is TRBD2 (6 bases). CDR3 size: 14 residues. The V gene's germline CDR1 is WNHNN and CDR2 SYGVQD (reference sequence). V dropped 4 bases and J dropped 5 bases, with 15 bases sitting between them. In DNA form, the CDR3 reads TGCGCCAGCAGTGTGGGGGGAAACCGGGACGAGCAGTACTTC. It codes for CASSVGGNRDEQYF.

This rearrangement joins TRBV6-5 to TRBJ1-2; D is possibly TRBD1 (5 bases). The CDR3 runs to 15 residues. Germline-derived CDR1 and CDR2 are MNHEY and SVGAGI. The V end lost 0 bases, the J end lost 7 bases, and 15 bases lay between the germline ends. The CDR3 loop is CASSYSGRGTIGYTF. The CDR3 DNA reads TGTGCCAGCAGTTACTCGGGAAGGGGAACTATTGGCTACACCTTC.

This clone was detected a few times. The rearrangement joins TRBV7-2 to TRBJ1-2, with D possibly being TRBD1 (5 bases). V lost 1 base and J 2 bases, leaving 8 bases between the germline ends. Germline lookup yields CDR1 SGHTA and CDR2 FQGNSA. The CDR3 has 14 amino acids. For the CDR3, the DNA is TGTGCCAGCAGCTTAGAACCAGGGAACTATGGCTACACCTTC. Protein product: CASSLEPGNYGYTF.

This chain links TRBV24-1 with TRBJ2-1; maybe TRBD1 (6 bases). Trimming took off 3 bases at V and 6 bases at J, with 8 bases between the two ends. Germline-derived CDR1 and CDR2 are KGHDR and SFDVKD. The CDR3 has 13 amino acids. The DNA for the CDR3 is TGTGCCACCAGTGATAAGGGGGTCAATGAGCAGTTCTTC. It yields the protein CATSDKGVNEQFF.

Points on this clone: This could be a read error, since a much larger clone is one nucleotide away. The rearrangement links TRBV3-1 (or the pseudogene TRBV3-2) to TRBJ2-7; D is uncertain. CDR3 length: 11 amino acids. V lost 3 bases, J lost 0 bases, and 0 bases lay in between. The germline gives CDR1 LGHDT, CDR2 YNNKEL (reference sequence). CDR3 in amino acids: CASSHSYEQYF. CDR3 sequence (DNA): TGTGCCAGCAGCCACTCCTACGAGCAGTACTTC.

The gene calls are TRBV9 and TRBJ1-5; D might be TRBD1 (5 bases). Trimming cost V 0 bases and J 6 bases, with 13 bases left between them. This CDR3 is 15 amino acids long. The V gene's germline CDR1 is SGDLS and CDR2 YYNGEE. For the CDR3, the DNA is TGTGCCAGCAGCGTAGATGGTGGGGCCGGTCAGCCCCAGCATTTT. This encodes CASSVDGGAGQPQHF.

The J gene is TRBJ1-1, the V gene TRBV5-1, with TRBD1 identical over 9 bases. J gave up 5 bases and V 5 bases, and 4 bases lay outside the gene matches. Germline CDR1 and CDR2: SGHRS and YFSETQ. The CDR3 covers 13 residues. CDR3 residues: CASRQGASTEAFF. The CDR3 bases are TGCGCCAGCAGACAGGGGGCCAGTACTGAAGCTTTCTTT.

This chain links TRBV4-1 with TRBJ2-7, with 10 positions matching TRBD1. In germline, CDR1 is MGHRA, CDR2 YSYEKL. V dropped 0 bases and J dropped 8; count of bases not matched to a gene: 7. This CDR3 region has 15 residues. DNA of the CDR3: TGCGCCAGCAGCCAAGATAGAGGGACAGGGGCGAAGCAGTACTTC. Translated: CASSQDRGTGAKQYF.

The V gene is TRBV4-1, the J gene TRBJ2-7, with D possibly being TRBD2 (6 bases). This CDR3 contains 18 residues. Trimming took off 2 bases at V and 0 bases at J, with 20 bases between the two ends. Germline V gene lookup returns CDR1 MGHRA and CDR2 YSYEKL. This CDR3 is CASSQFGSGTSRSYEQYF. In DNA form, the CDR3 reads TGCGCCAGCAGCCAATTCGGAAGTGGGACTTCCCGCTCCTACGAGCAGTACTTC.

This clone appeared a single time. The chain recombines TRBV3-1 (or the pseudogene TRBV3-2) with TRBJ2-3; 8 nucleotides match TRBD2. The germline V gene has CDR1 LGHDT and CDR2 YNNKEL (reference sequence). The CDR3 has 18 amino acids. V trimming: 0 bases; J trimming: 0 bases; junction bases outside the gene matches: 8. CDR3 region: CASSQEGAGGRSTDTQYF. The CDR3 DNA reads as TGTGCCAGCAGCCAAGAAGGGGCGGGGGGACGTAGCACAGATACGCAGTATTTT.

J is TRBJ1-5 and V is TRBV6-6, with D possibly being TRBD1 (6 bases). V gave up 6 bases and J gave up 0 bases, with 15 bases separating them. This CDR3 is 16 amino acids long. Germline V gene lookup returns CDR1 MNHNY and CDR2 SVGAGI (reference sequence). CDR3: CASSTSGTYSNQPQHF. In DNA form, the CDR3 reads TGTGCCAGCAGCACCTCCGGGACATATAGCAATCAGCCCCAGCATTTT.

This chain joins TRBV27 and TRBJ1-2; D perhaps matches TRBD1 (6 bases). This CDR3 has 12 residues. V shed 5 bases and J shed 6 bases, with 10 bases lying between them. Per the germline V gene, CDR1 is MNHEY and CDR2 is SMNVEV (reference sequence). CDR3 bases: TGTGCCAGCAGTCTACAGGGAGATGGCTACACCTTC. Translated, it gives CASSLQGDGYTF.

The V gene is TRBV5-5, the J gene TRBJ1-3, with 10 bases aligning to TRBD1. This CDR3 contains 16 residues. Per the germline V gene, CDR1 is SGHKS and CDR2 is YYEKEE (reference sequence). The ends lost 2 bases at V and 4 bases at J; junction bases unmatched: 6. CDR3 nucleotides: TGTGCCAGCAGCTTAGAGGGACAGGGGAACGGAAACACCATATATTTT. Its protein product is CASSLEGQGNGNTIYF.

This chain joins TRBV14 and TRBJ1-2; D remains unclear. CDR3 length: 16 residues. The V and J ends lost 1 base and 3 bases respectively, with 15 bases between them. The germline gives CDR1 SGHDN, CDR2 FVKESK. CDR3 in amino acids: CASSQVGYGQDYGYTF. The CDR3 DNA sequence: TGTGCCAGCAGCCAAGTGGGTTACGGGCAGGACTATGGCTACACCTTC.

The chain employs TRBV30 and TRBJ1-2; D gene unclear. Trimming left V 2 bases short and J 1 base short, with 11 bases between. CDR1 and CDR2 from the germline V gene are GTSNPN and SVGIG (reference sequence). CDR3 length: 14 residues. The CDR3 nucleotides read TGTGCCTGGAGTTCAGCGATCGGTAACTATGGCTACACCTTC. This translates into CAWSSAIGNYGYTF.

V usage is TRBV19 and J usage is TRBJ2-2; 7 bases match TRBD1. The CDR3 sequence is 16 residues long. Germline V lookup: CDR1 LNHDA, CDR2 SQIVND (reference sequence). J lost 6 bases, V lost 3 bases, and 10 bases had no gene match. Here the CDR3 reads CASSMEKTGLAGELFF. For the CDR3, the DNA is TGTGCCAGTAGTATGGAAAAGACAGGGCTTGCCGGGGAGCTGTTTTTT.

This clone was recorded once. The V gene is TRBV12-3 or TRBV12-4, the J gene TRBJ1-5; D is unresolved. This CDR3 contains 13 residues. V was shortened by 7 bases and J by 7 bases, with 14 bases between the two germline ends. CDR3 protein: CASTLGSRQPQHF. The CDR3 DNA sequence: TGTGCCAGCACCCTGGGGTCGCGGCAGCCCCAGCATTTT.

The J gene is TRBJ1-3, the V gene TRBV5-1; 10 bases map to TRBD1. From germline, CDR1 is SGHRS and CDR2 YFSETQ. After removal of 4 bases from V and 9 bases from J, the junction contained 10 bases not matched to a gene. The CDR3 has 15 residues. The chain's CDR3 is CASSLGQGGSGTIYF. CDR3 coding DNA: TGCGCCAGCAGCCTTGGACAGGGGGGATCTGGCACCATATATTTT.

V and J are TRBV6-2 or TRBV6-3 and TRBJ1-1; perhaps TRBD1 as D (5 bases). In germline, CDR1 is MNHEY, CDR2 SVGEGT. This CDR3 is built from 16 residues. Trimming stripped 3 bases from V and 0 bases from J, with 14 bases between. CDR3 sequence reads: CASSYPSQGLNTEAFF. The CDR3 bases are TGTGCCAGCAGTTATCCATCCCAGGGCCTGAACACTGAAGCTTTCTTT.

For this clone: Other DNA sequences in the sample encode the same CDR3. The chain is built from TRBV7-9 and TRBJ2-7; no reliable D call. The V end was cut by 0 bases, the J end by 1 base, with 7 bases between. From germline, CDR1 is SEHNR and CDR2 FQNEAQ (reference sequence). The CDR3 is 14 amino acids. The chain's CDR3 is CASSLASASYEQYF. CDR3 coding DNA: TGTGCCAGCAGCTTAGCTTCGGCTTCCTACGAGCAGTACTTC.

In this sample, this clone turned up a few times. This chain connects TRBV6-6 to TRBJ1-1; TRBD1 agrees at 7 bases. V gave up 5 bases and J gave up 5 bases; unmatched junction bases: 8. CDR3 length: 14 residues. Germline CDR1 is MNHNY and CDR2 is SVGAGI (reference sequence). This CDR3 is CASSVQGGWTEAFF. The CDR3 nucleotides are TGTGCCAGCAGTGTCCAGGGGGGTTGGACTGAAGCTTTCTTT.

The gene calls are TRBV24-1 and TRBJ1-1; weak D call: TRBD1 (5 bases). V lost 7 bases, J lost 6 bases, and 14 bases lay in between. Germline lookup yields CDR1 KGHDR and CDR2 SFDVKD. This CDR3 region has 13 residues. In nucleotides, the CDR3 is TGTGCCACCAGGGGTATTGGGGCGGCTGAAGCTTTCTTT. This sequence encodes CATRGIGAAEAFF.

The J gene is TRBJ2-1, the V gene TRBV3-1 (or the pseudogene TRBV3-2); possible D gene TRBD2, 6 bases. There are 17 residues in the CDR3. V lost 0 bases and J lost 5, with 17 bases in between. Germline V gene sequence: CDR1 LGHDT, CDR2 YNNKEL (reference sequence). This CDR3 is CASSQELGLARDNEQFF. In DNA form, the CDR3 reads TGTGCCAGCAGCCAAGAGCTGGGGCTAGCGCGGGACAATGAGCAGTTCTTC.

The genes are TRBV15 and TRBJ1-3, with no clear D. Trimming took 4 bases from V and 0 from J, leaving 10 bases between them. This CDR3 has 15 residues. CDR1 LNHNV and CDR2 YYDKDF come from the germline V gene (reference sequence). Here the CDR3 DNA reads TGTGCCACCAGCAAAGAAATTTACTCTGGAAACACCATATATTTT. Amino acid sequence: CATSKEIYSGNTIYF. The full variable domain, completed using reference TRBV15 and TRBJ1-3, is DAMVIQNPRYQVTQFGKPVTLSCSQTLNHNVMYWYQQKSSQAPKLLFHYYDKDFNNEADTPDNFQSRRPNTSFCFLDIRSPGLGDTAMYLCATSKEIYSGNTIYFGEGSWLTVV.

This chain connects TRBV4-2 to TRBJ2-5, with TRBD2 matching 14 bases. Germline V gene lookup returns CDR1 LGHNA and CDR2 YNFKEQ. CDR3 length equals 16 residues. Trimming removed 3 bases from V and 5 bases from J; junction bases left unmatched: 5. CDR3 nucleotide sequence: TGTGCCAGCAGCCAGGCGGGACTAGCGGGGGTGGAGACCCAGTACTTC. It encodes CASSQAGLAGVETQYF.

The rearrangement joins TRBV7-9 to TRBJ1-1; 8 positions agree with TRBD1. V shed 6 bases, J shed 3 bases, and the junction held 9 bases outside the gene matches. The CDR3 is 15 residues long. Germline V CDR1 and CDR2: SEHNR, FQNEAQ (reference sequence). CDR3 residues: CASRPRQGRDTEAFF. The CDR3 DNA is TGTGCCAGCAGACCTCGACAGGGGAGGGACACTGAAGCTTTCTTT.